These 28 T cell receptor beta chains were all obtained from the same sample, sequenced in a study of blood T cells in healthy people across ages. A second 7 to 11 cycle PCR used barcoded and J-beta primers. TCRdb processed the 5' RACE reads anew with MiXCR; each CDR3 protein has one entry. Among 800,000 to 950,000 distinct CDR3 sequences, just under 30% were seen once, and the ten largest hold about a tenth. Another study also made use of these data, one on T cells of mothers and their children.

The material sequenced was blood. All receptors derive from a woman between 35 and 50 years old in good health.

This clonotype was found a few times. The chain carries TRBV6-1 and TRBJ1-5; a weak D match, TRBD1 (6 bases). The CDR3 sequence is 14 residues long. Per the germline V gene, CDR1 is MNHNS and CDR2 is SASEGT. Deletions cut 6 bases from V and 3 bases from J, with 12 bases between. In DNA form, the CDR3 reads TGTGCCAGCAGGAAACAGGGAACCAATCAGCCCCAGCATTTT. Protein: CASRKQGTNQPQHF.

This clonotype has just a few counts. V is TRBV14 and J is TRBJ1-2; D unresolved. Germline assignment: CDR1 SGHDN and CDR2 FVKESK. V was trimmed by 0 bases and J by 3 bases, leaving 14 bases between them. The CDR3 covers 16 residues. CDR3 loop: CASSQDRARLDYGYTF. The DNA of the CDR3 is TGTGCCAGCAGCCAAGATCGCGCCAGGCTCGACTATGGCTACACCTTC.

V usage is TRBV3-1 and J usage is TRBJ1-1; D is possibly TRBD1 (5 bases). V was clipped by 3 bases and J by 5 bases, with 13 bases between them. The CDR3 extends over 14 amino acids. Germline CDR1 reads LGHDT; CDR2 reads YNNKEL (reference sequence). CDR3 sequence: CASSQTTAVTEAFF. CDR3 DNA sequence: TGTGCCAGCAGCCAGACGACAGCGGTAACTGAAGCTTTCTTT.

CDR3 region: CASSDEGKHNEQFF. The CDR3 coding sequence is TGTGCCAGCAGTGACGAGGGTAAACACAATGAGCAGTTCTTC. The chain uses TRBV6-7 and TRBJ2-1; D might be TRBD2 (5 bases). TRBV6-7 is labeled an ORF, and its function is uncertain. Trimming removed 5 bases at V and 5 bases at J, with 13 bases between. There are 14 residues in the CDR3.

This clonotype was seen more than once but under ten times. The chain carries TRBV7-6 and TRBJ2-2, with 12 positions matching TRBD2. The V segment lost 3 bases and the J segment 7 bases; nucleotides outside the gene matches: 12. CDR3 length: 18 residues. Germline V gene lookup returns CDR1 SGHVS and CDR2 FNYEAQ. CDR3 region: CASSFQIGLAGRNGELFF. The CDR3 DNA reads TGTGCCAGCAGCTTCCAGATCGGACTAGCGGGGAGGAACGGGGAGCTGTTTTTT.

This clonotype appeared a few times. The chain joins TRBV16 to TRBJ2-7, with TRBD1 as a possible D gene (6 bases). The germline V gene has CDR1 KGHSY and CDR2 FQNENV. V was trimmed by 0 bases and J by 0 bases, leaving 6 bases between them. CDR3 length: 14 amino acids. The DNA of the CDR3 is TGTGCCAGCAGCCAATCAGGGGGCTCCTACGAGCAGTACTTC. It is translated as CASSQSGGSYEQYF.

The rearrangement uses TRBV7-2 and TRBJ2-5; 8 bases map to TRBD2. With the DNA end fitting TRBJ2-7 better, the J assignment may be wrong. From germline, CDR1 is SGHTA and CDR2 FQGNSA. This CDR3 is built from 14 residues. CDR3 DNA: TGTGCCAGCAGCAGGACTAGCCCAGCCTACGAGCAGTACTTC. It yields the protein CASSRTSPAYEQYF.

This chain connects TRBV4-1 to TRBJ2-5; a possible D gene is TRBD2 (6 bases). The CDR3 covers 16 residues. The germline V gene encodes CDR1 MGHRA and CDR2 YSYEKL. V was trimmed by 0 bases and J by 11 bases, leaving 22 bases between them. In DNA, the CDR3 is TGCGCCAGCAGCCAAGATCCGGGGGTCTACTACAATGAGCAGTACTTC. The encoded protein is CASSQDPGVYYNEQYF.

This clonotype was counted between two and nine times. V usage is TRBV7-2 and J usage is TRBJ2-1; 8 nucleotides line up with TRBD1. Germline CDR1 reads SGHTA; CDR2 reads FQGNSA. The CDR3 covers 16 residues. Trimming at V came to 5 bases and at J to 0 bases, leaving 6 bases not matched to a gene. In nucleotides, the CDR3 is TGTGCCAGCAGCCCGTGGACAGGGAGCTCCTACAATGAGCAGTTCTTC. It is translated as CASSPWTGSSYNEQFF.

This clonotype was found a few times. The CDR3 loop is CASSQGVIGNQPQHF. CDR3 DNA sequence: TGTGCCAGCAGCCAAGGGGTGATAGGCAATCAGCCCCAGCATTTT. This chain connects TRBV3-1 to TRBJ1-5, with D unclear. Trimming shortened V by 1 base and J by 2 bases, and 9 bases separated the two germline ends. This CDR3 is 15 amino acids long. Germline lookup yields CDR1 LGHDT and CDR2 YNNKEL (reference sequence).

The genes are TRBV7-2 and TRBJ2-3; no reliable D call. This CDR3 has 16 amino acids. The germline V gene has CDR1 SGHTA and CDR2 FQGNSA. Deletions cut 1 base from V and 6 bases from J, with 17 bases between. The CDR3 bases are TGTGCCAGCAGCTTAGGTGATCGTCCCGGTTGGGATACGCAGTATTTT. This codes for CASSLGDRPGWDTQYF.

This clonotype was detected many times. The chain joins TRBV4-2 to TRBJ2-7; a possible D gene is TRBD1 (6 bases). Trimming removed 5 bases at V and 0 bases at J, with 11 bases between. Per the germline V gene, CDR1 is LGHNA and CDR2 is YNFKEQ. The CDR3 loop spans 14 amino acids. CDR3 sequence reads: CASSSDSASYEQYF. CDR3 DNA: TGTGCCAGCAGCTCGGACAGCGCCTCCTACGAGCAGTACTTC.

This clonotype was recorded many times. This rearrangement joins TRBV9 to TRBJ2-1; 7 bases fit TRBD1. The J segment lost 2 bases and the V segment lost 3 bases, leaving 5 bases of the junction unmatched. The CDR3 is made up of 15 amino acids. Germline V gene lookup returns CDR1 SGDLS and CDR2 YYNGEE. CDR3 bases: TGTGCCAGCAGCGCCCGGGACAGAACCTACAATGAGCAGTTCTTC. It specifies CASSARDRTYNEQFF.

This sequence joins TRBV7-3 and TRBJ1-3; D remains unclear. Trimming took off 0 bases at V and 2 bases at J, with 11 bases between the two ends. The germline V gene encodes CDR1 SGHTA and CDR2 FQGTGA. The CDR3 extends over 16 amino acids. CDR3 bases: TGTGCCAGCAGCTTAACCGGGCGTGGGACTGGAAACACCATATATTTT. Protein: CASSLTGRGTGNTIYF. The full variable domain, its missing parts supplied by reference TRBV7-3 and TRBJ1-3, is GAGVSQTPSNKVTEKGKYVELRCDPISGHTALYWYRQSLGQGPEFLIYFQGTGAADDSGLPNDRFFAVRPEGSVSTLKIQRTERGDSAVYLCASSLTGRGTGNTIYFGEGSWLTVV.

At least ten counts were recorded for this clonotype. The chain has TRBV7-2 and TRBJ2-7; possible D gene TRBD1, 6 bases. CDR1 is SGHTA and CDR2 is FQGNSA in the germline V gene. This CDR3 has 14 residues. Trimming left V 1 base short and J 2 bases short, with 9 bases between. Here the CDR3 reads CASSLEGVTYEQYF. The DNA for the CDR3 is TGTGCCAGCAGCTTAGAGGGGGTAACCTACGAGCAGTACTTC.

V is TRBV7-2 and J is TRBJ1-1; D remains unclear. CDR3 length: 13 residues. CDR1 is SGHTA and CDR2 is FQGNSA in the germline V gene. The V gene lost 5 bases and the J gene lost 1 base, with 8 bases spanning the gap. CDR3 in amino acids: CASSRERNTEAFF. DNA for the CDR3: TGTGCCAGCAGCCGGGAGCGGAACACTGAAGCTTTCTTT.

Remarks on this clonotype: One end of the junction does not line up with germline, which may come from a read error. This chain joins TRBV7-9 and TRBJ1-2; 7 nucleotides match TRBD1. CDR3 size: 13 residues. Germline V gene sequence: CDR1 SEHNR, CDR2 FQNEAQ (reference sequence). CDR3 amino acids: CASNLGGNYGYTF. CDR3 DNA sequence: TGTGCCAGCAACTTAGGGGGCAACTATGGCTACACCTTC.

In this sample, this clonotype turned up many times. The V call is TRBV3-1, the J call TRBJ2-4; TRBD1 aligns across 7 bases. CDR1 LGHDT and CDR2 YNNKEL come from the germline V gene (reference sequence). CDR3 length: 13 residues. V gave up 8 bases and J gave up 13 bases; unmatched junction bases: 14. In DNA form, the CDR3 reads TGTGCCAGCGGATGGGACAGCCGATTGGAGCAGTACTTC. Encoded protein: CASGWDSRLEQYF.

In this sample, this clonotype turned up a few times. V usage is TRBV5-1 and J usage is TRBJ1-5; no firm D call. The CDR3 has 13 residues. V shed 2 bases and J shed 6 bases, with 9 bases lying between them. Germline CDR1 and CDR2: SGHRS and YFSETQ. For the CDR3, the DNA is TGCGCCAGCAGCTTTGGGGAAGGTCAGCCCCAGCATTTT. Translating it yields CASSFGEGQPQHF.

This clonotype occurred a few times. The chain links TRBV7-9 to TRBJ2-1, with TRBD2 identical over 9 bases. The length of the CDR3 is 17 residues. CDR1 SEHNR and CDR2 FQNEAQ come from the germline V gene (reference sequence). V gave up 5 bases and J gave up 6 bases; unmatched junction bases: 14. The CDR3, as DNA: TGTGCCAGCAGCCCAGATATAGGGCTAGCGGGACCCAATGAGCAGTTCTTC. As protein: CASSPDIGLAGPNEQFF.

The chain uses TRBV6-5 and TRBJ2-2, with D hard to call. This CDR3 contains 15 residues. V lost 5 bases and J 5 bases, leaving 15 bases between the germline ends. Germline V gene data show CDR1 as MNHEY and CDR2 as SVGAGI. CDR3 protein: CASSTAGLRTGELFF. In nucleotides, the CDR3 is TGTGCCAGCAGTACAGCTGGGCTGAGGACCGGGGAGCTGTTTTTT.

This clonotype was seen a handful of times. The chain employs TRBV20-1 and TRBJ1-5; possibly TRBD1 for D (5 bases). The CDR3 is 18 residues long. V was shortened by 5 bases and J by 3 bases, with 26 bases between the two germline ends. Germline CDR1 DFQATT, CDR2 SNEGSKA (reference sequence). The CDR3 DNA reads TGCAGTGCTTACTTCCGTCACCGTACTGGACACTCCAATCAGCCCCAGCATTTT. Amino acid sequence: CSAYFRHRTGHSNQPQHF.

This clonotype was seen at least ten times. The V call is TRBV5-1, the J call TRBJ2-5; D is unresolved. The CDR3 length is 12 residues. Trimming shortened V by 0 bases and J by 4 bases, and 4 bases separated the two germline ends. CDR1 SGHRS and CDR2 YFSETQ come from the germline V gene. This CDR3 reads CASSLEVETQYF. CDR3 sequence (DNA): TGCGCCAGCAGCTTGGAGGTAGAGACCCAGTACTTC.

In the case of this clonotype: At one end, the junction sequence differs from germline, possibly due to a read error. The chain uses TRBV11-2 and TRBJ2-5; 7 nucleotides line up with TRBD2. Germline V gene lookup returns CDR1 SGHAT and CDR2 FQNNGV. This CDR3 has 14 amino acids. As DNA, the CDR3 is TGTGCCAGCGGCTTGTTTGCGGGGGAAGAGACCCAGTACTTC. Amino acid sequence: CASGLFAGEETQYF.

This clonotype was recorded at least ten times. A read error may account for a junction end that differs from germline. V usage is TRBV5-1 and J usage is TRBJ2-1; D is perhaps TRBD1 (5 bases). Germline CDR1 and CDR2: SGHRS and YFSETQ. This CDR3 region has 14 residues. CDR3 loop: CASSTDATDNEQFF. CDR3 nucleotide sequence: TGCGCCAGCAGCACCGACGCAACGGACAACGAGCAGTTCTTC.

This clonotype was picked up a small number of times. The CDR3 is CASRDRGDQPQHF. For the CDR3, the DNA is TGTGCCAGCAGGGACAGGGGAGACCAGCCCCAGCATTTT. The chain combines TRBV6-5 with TRBJ1-5; the match to TRBD1 covers 9 bases. The germline V gene encodes CDR1 MNHEY and CDR2 SVGAGI. V trimming: 6 bases; J trimming: 7 bases; junction bases outside the gene matches: 4. There are 13 residues in the CDR3.

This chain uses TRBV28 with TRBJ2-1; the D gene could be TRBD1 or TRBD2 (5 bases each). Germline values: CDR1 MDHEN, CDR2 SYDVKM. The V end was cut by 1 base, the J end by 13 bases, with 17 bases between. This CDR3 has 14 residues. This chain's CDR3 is CASSLLGTQGTQFF. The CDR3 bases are TGTGCCAGCAGTTTATTAGGGACGCAGGGAACCCAGTTCTTC. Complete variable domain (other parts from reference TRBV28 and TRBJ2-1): DVKVTQSSRYLVKRTGEKVFLECVQDMDHENMFWYRQDPGLGLRLIYFSYDVKMKEKGDIPEGYSVSREKKERFSLILESASTNQTSMYLCASSLLGTQGTQFFGPGTRLTVL.

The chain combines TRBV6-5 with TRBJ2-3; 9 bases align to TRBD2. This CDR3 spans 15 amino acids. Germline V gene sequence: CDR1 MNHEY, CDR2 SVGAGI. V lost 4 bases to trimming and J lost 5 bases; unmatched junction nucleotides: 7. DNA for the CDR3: TGTGCCAGCAGTTCACCGGGACTAGCTATAGATACGCAGTATTTT. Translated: CASSSPGLAIDTQYF.